This TCR beta chain was observed in a study of T cells in Graves' hyperthyroidism and ophthalmopathy. Study context: Peripheral blood collection took place at initial diagnosis, before any treatment.

Broader study findings: In the analysis, a 13 V-J model separated ophthalmopathy from stable hyperthyroidism. In blood, most of the thyroid clonotypes expanded above 0.001 were also present.

Trimming removed 4 bases from V and 5 bases from J; junction bases left unmatched: 21. CDR3 length equals 21 residues. Per germline, CDR1 SGHTA and CDR2 FQGNSA. About this clonotype itself: Its antigen is currently unknown.

Regions amplified from RNA transcripts were the TCR beta CDR3 regions. First-round RT-PCR with HTBI primers amplified the TCR CDR3 region. MiXCR, run by TCRdb on the multiplex PCR reads, gives a single entry per CDR3 protein. The profile shows 500,000 to 750,000 distinct CDR3 sequences, approximately 14% of them singletons. The rearrangement uses TRBV7-2 and TRBJ2-5, with TRBD2 identical over 14 bases. Input material: blood. The TCR sequence derives from a woman aged 18-29 years with Graves' ophthalmopathy. For the CDR3, the DNA is TGTGCCAGCAGCTCGCAGGGGGCTTATGGGACTAGCGGGAGCCCCGGGGAGACCCAGTACTTC. Protein product: CASSSQGAYGTSGSPGETQYF.